This T cell receptor (beta chain) was recovered during a study of blood T cell repertoires in COVID-19. Looking at the study overall: The origin of the acute and convalescent COVID-19 samples was the United States, Italy and Spain.

Participants reported their clinical history, and cohort assignment relied on those reports. Germline assignment: CDR1 SNHLY and CDR2 FYNNEI. CDR3 size: 17 residues. The junction had 7 bases not matched to a gene; V was cut back by 3 bases and J by 3 bases. TCRdb's copy holds only in-frame clones and misses some; the assay was immunoSEQ multiplex PCR. Of over 110,000 clones in the sample, less than 90% are singletons; the top ten hold 5.5%. The sequenced material came from PBMCs or T cells enriched from blood (not recorded which). This sequence was found in a man in his forties with acute COVID-19. The chain joins TRBV2 to TRBJ2-1; TRBD2 agrees at 11 bases. The CDR3 is CASSDLTSGSFYNEQFF. The DNA for the CDR3 is TGTGCCAGCAGTGATCTTACTAGCGGGAGTTTCTACAATGAGCAGTTCTTC. Complete variable domain (other parts from reference TRBV2 and TRBJ2-1): EPEVTQTPSHQVTQMGQEVILRCVPISNHLYFYWYRQILGQKVEFLVSFYNNEISEKSEIFDDQFSVERPDGSNFTLKIRSTKLEDSAMYFCASSDLTSGSFYNEQFFGPGTRLTVL.